This is a list of T cell receptor beta chains from one sample in a study of blood T cell repertoires in COVID-19. Profiling relied on immunoSEQ multiplex PCR, and the TCRdb table lists in-frame clones only, not all of them. The profile covers 200,000 to 250,000 clones, with about nine tenths appearing a single time and about 4.8% taken by the ten largest. Sequenced material: peripheral blood. The receptors here all came from a man over 45 with acute or convalescent COVID-19. CDR3s include the opening cysteine and the closing phenylalanine or tryptophan.

v_gene: TRBV13
j_gene: TRBJ1-6
CDR3aa: CASSVGQGWDSPLHF

v_gene: TRBV5-4
j_gene: TRBJ1-4
CDR3aa: CASSLFLGGPQANEKLFF

v_gene: TRBV5-6
j_gene: TRBJ2-7
CDR3aa: CASSFSREQYF

v_gene: TRBV9
j_gene: TRBJ1-6
CDR3aa: CASRPGQGRSDARSPLHF

v_gene: TRBV10-3
j_gene: TRBJ2-5
CDR3aa: CAISRTDAETQYF

v_gene: TRBV9
j_gene: TRBJ2-5
CDR3aa: CASSLSTSGGADGQETQYF

v_gene: TRBV2
j_gene: TRBJ2-2
CDR3aa: CASREQGPGELFF

v_gene: TRBV6-1
j_gene: TRBJ1-2
CDR3aa: CASSEAYGANYGYTF

v_gene: TRBV27
j_gene: TRBJ2-7
CDR3aa: CASSRGGPFPHEQYF

v_gene: TRBV10-3
j_gene: TRBJ1-1
CDR3aa: CAISELRQGQNTEAFF

v_gene: TRBV25-1
j_gene: TRBJ1-1
CDR3aa: CASSQQGMEAFF

v_gene: TRBV5-4
j_gene: TRBJ1-1
CDR3aa: CASSLDWDRGTEAFF

v_gene: TRBV4-1
j_gene: TRBJ1-2
CDR3aa: CASSTGGGNYGYTF

v_gene: TRBV7-6
j_gene: TRBJ2-2
CDR3aa: CASSRQGAQANTGELFF

v_gene: TRBV5-1
j_gene: TRBJ1-2
CDR3aa: CASSLRQGDGYTF

v_gene: TRBV7-2
j_gene: TRBJ1-5
CDR3aa: CASSKPGSNQPQHF

v_gene: TRBV6-4
j_gene: TRBJ1-6
CDR3aa: CASSTTGDGSPLHF

v_gene: TRBV27
j_gene: TRBJ2-1
CDR3aa: CASRPPLRGGVNEQFF

v_gene: TRBV27
j_gene: TRBJ2-1
CDR3aa: CASSWARGLGYNEQFF

v_gene: TRBV7-8
j_gene: TRBJ2-1
CDR3aa: CASSPSGGGSYNEQFF

v_gene: TRBV28
j_gene: TRBJ1-6
CDR3aa: CASSLLYSPLHF

v_gene: TRBV11-2
j_gene: TRBJ2-4
CDR3aa: CASNLRPTTGFQNIQYF

v_gene: TRBV12-3/TRBV12-4
j_gene: TRBJ2-7
CDR3aa: CASSPPGQREQYF

v_gene: TRBV9
j_gene: TRBJ1-2
CDR3aa: CASSVMGQGMSGYTF

v_gene: TRBV9
j_gene: TRBJ1-5
CDR3aa: CASSVAGYSNQPQHF

v_gene: TRBV5-1
j_gene: TRBJ2-5
CDR3aa: CASSSPGQEETQYF

v_gene: TRBV5-1
j_gene: TRBJ1-2
CDR3aa: CASSLGGVQGYTF